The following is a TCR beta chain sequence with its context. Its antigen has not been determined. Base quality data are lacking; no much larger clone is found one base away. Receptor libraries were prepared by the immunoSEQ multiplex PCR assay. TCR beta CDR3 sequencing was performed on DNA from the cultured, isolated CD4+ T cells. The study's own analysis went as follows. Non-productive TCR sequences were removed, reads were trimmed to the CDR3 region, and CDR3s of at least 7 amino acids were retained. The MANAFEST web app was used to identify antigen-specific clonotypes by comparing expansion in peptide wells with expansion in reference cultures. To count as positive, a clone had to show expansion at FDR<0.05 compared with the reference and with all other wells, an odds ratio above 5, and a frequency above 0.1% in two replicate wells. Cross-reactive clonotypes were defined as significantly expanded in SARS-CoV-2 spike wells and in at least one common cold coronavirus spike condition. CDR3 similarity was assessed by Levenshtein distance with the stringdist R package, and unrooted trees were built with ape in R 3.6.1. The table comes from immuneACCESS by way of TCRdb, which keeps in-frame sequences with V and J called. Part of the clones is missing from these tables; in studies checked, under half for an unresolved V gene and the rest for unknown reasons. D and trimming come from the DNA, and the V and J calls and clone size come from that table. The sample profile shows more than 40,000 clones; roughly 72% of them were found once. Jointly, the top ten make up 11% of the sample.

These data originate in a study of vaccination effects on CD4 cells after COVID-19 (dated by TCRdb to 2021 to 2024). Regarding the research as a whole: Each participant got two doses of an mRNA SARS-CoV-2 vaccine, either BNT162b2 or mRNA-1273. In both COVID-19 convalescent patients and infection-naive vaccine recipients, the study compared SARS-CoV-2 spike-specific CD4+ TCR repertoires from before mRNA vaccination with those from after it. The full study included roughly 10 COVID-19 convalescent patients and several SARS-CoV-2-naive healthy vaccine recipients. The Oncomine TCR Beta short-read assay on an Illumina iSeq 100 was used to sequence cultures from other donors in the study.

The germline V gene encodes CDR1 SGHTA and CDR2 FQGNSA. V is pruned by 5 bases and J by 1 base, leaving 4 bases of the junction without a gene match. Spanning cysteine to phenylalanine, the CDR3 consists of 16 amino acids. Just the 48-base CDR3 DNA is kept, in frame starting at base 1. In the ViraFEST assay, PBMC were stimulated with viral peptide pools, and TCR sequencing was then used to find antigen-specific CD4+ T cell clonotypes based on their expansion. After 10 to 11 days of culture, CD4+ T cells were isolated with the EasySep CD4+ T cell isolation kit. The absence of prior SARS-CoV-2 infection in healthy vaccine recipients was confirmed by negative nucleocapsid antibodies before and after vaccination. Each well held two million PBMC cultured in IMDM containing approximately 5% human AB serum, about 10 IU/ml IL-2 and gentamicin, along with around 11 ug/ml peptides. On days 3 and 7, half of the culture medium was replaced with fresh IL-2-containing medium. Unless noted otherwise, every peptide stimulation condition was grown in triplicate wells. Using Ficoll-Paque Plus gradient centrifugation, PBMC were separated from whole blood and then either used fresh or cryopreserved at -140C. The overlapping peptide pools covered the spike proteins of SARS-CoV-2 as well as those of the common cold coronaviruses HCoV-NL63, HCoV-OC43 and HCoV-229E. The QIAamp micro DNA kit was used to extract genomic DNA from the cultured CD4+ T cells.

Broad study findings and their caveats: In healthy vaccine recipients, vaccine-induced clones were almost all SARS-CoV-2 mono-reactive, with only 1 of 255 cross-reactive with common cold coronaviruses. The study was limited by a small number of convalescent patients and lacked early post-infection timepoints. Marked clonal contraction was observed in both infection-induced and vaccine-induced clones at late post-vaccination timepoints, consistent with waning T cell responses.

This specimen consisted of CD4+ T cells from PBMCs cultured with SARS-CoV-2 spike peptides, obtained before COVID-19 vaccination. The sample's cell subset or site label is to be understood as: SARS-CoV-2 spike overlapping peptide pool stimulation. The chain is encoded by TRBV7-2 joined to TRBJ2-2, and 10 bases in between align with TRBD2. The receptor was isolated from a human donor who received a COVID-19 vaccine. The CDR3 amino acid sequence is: CASSMTSGLNTGELFF. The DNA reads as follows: TGTGCCAGCAGCATGACTAGCGGGCTGAACACCGGGGAGCTGTTTTTT.